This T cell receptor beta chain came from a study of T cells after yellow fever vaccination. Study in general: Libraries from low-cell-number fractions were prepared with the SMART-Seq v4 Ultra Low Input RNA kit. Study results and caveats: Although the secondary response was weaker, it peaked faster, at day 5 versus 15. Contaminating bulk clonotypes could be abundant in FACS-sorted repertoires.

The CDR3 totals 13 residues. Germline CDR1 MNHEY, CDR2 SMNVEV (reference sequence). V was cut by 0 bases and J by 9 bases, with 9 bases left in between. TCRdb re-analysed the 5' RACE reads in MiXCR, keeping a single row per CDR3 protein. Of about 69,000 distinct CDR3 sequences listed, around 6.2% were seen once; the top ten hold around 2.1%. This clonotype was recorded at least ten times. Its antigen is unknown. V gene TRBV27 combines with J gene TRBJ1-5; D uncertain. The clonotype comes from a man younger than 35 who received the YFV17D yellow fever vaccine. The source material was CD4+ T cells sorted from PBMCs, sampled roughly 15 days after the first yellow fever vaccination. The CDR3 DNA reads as TGTGCCAGCAGTTTATCGGCTGGGTCGCCCCAGCATTTT. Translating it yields CASSLSAGSPQHF.